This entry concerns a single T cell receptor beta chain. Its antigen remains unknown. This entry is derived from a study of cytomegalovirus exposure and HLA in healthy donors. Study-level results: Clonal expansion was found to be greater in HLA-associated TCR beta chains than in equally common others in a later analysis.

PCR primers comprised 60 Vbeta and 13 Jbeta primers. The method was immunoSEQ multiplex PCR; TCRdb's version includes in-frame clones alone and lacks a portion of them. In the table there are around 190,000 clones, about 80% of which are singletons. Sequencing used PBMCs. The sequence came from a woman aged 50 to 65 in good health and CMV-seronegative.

CDR3 loop: CAISESGRSNEKLFF. The CDR3 coding sequence is TGTGCCATCAGTGAGAGCGGCAGGTCAAATGAAAAACTGTTTTTT. The chain employs TRBV10-3 and TRBJ1-4; D is undetermined. CDR3 size: 15 residues. The V end lost 2 bases, the J end lost 5 bases, and 12 bases lay between the germline ends. Germline V lookup: CDR1 ENHRY, CDR2 SYGVKD.